The clone carrying this T cell receptor (beta chain) was seen a single time. Its specificity is unknown. This record belongs to a study of T cells in Graves' hyperthyroidism and ophthalmopathy. Participants, patients aged 18 to 65, had newly diagnosed hyperthyroidism with a duration under 2 months. Orbital computed tomography and thyroid ultrasound, together with serum TRAb and thyroxine and clinical symptoms, were used for diagnoses. The CDR3 has 15 residues. The germline gives CDR1 LGHNA, CDR2 YSLEER. The V end lost 5 bases, the J end lost 2 bases, and 16 bases lay between the germline ends. RNA transcripts yielded amplified TCR beta CDR3 regions. With the HTBI primer set, the TCR CDR3 went through a first round of RT-PCR. TCRdb independently ran MiXCR on the multiplex PCR reads; one entry per CDR3 protein. The table includes hundreds of thousands of distinct CDR3 sequences, roughly 32% detected once.

Study-level findings and limits: Most thyroid-expanded clonotypes above 0.001 were also found in blood.

This TCR was recovered from a woman in her 40s with Graves' hyperthyroidism. The chain uses TRBV4-3 and TRBJ2-7, with D uncertain. Sequencing was done on a sample of blood. Here the CDR3 reads CASSTRQAEPYEQYF. The CDR3 coding sequence is TGCGCCAGCAGCACCCGCCAGGCGGAGCCCTACGAGCAGTACTTC.